The 32 T cell receptor beta chains listed next were all sequenced from one sample in a study of blood T cell repertoires in COVID-19. Sequenced by immunoSEQ multiplex PCR; TCRdb stores in-frame clones only, minus some. The top ten clones hold less than 15% of a sample with 65,000 to 75,000 clones, 80% of them seen once. The sequenced sample consisted of peripheral blood. The receptors here all came from a human donor in a cohort sampled during active COVID-19.

This clone was picked up a small number of times. The CDR3 region has the DNA TGTGCCAGCTCTCCGGGACAGGGTCGAAACACCATATATTTT. As protein: CASSPGQGRNTIYF. This sequence joins TRBV18 and TRBJ1-3; 9 bases are a match to TRBD1. Germline V lookup: CDR1 KGHSH, CDR2 LQKENI. The CDR3 is 14 residues long. Trimming took 6 bases from V and 5 from J; bases not matched to a gene: 5. Full variable domain (missing parts from reference TRBV18 and TRBJ1-3): NAGVMQNPRHLVRRRGQEARLRCSPMKGHSHVYWYRQLPEEGLKFMVYLQKENIIDESGMPKERFSAEFPKEGPSILRIQQVVRGDSAAYFCASSPGQGRNTIYFGEGSWLTVV.

This chain links TRBV11-1 with TRBJ2-3; a weak D match, TRBD2 (5 bases). The CDR3 loop spans 16 amino acids. In germline, CDR1 is SGHAT, CDR2 FQDESV (reference sequence). V lost 1 base and J 4 bases, leaving 15 bases between the germline ends. The CDR3 region has the DNA TGTGCCAGCAGCTTAGTTTCTAGCTTTGATGCAGATACGCAGTATTTT. Protein sequence: CASSLVSSFDADTQYF.

The chain joins TRBV11-2 to TRBJ2-1, with 10 bases lining up with TRBD1. Germline lookup yields CDR1 SGHAT and CDR2 FQNNGV. Trimming took 0 bases from V and 6 from J; bases not matched to a gene: 2. The CDR3 consists of 15 residues. The DNA of the CDR3 is TGTGCCAGCAGCTTAGAGGGGACAGGGGCCAATGAGCAGTTCTTC. Protein product: CASSLEGTGANEQFF.

The V gene is TRBV7-9, the J gene TRBJ1-2, with a tentative D call TRBD1 (5 bases). The length of the CDR3 is 17 residues. Trimming stripped 1 base from V and 7 bases from J, with 22 bases between. CDR1 and CDR2 (germline): SEHNR, FQNEAQ (reference sequence). The CDR3 loop reads CASSLGVGAQPGAGYTF. CDR3 in DNA: TGTGCCAGCAGCTTAGGAGTAGGGGCACAGCCTGGCGCTGGCTACACCTTC.

This rearrangement joins TRBV19 to TRBJ2-7; D is unresolved. Trimming removed 3 bases at V and 2 bases at J, with 8 bases between. CDR3 length: 13 residues. Per germline, CDR1 LNHDA and CDR2 SQIVND (reference sequence). This CDR3 is CASSISHAYEQYF. For the CDR3, the DNA is TGTGCCAGTAGTATTAGTCACGCCTACGAGCAGTACTTC. The whole variable domain, remainder taken from reference TRBV19 and TRBJ2-7, is DGGITQSPKYLFRKEGQNVTLSCEQNLNHDAMYWYRQDPGQGLRLIYYSQIVNDFQKGDIAEGYSVSREKKESFPLTVTSAQKNPTAFYLCASSISHAYEQYFGPGTRLTVT.

The genes are TRBV5-4 and TRBJ2-1, with TRBD2 identical over 12 bases. Germline CDR1 is SGHNT and CDR2 is YYREEE (reference sequence). The V gene end was trimmed by 2 bases and the J gene end by 0 bases; junction bases not matched to a gene: 9. This CDR3 has 19 residues. CDR3 protein: CASSFSSGRASSSYNEQFF. In nucleotides, the CDR3 is TGTGCCAGCAGCTTCTCTAGCGGGAGGGCCTCGAGCTCCTACAATGAGCAGTTCTTC. Filled out from reference TRBV5-4 and TRBJ2-1, the complete variable domain reads ETGVTQSPTHLIKTRGQQVTLRCSSQSGHNTVSWYQQALGQGPQFIFQYYREEENGRGNFPPRFSGLQFPNYSSELNVNALELDDSALYLCASSFSSGRASSSYNEQFFGPGTRLTVL.

This clone was seen more than once but under ten times. J is TRBJ1-3 and V is TRBV11-3, with TRBD1 identical over 10 bases. CDR1 is SGHNT and CDR2 is YENEEA in the germline V gene. V lost 2 bases and J lost 7; bases outside the gene matches: 8. The CDR3 extends over 16 amino acids. CDR3 bases: TGTGCCAGCAGCTTACCCCACCGGGACAGGGGTAACACCATATATTTT. Protein: CASSLPHRDRGNTIYF.

This sequence joins TRBV7-3 and TRBJ2-3; unclear D gene. The CDR3 covers 13 residues. The V end was cut by 5 bases, the J end by 5 bases, with 11 bases between. Germline V gene sequence: CDR1 SGHTA, CDR2 FQGTGA. CDR3 sequence: CASSRWRLDTQYF. The CDR3 bases are TGTGCCAGCAGCCGGTGGCGGTTAGATACGCAGTATTTT.

This chain connects TRBV5-6 to TRBJ2-5; 7 nucleotides match TRBD2. Unmatched junction bases numbered 2, after V lost 1 base and J lost 5 bases. CDR1 SGHDT and CDR2 YYEEEE come from the germline V gene. The length of the CDR3 is 13 residues. CDR3 nucleotide sequence: TGTGCCAGCAGCTTGAGGCGGGGGGAGACCCAGTACTTC. Amino acid sequence: CASSLRRGETQYF.

This clone was detected a few times. CDR3 sequence (DNA): TGTGCCAGCAGCCGCATACAGGGATCCTACAATGAGCAGTTCTTC. It encodes CASSRIQGSYNEQFF. This rearrangement joins TRBV7-3 to TRBJ2-1; possibly TRBD1 for D (6 bases). The CDR3 extends over 15 amino acids. Germline values: CDR1 SGHTA, CDR2 FQGTGA. The V end lost 5 bases, the J end lost 1 base, and 12 bases lay between the germline ends.

This sequence joins TRBV3-1 (or the pseudogene TRBV3-2) and TRBJ1-6; D remains ambiguous. The CDR3 has 15 residues. Germline loops: CDR1 LGHDT, CDR2 YNNKEL (reference sequence). Trimming cost V 4 bases and J 2 bases, with 9 bases left between them. CDR3: CASSPYRTYNSPLHF. The CDR3 DNA is TGTGCCAGCAGCCCCTACCGCACCTATAATTCACCCCTCCACTTT.

The genes are TRBV5-6 and TRBJ2-5; 9 nucleotides match TRBD2. The CDR3 runs 16 residues. Germline trimming cut 1 base from V and 5 bases from J; bases unmatched to any gene: 9. Germline assignment: CDR1 SGHDT and CDR2 YYEEEE. CDR3 sequence: CASSLRRRGGGETQYF. The CDR3 region has the DNA TGTGCCAGCAGCTTGAGGCGGCGGGGGGGCGGGGAGACCCAGTACTTC.

The chain combines TRBV28 with TRBJ2-2, with a tentative D call TRBD2 (5 bases). The V end lost 4 bases, the J end lost 8 bases, and 8 bases lay between the germline ends. The germline gives CDR1 MDHEN, CDR2 SYDVKM. The CDR3 has 12 amino acids. CDR3: CASSSGSGELFF. CDR3 in DNA: TGTGCCAGCAGTTCGGGGTCGGGGGAGCTGTTTTTT.

This clone showed up just once. The V and J genes are TRBV6-6 and TRBJ1-3; a possible D gene is TRBD1 (5 bases). V was cut by 3 bases and J by 2 bases, with 8 bases left in between. CDR3 size: 14 residues. Germline-derived CDR1 and CDR2 are MNHNY and SVGAGI (reference sequence). The chain's CDR3 is CASSYTGAGNTIYF. CDR3 DNA: TGTGCCAGCAGTTATACAGGAGCTGGAAACACCATATATTTT.

This clone has just a few counts. The chain has TRBV7-3 and TRBJ2-3; no firm D call. The CDR3 sequence is 13 residues long. Germline lookup yields CDR1 SGHTA and CDR2 FQGTGA. Trimming cost V 5 bases and J 2 bases, with 8 bases left between them. The CDR3 here is CASSPRNTDTQYF. The CDR3, as DNA: TGTGCCAGCAGCCCGCGGAACACAGATACGCAGTATTTT.

The genes are TRBV14 and TRBJ2-1; TRBD2 might be the D (6 bases). V shed 1 base and J shed 8 bases, with 15 bases lying between them. CDR1 is SGHDN, CDR2 FVKESK, per germline. The CDR3 loop spans 15 amino acids. CDR3 sequence: CASSQGHGGIDEQFF. CDR3 sequence (DNA): TGTGCCAGCAGCCAAGGGCATGGCGGGATCGATGAGCAGTTCTTC.

This chain links TRBV2 with TRBJ2-5, with TRBD2 matching over 8 bases. The CDR3 runs to 15 residues. Per the germline V gene, CDR1 is SNHLY and CDR2 is FYNNEI. The V and J ends lost 4 bases and 3 bases, in that order; junction bases with no gene match: 7. The CDR3 protein is CASSARVSGEETQYF. The CDR3 DNA is TGTGCCAGCAGTGCTAGGGTTAGCGGGGAAGAGACCCAGTACTTC.

V and J are TRBV27 and TRBJ1-6; D remains unclear. The germline V gene encodes CDR1 MNHEY and CDR2 SMNVEV (reference sequence). This CDR3 is 13 amino acids long. V gave up 4 bases and J gave up 5 bases, with 6 bases separating them. CDR3 bases: TGTGCCAGCAGTTACAACGATAATTCACCCCTCCACTTT. Translated, it gives CASSYNDNSPLHF.

The chain is built from TRBV6-1 and TRBJ1-1; D may be TRBD1 (5 bases). The CDR3 covers 12 residues. Deletions cut 0 bases from V and 10 bases from J, with 9 bases between. Per the germline V gene, CDR1 is MNHNS and CDR2 is SASEGT. CDR3 coding DNA: TGTGCCAGCAGTGAAGCTGTAGGGGCAGCTTTCTTT. Its protein is CASSEAVGAAFF.

This clone was detected once. This chain joins TRBV5-1 and TRBJ2-2; perhaps TRBD1 as D (6 bases). Trimming took off 2 bases at V and 10 bases at J, with 18 bases between the two ends. CDR1 and CDR2 from the germline V gene are SGHRS and YFSETQ. This CDR3 has 15 amino acids. The CDR3: CASSFSRQDRSELFF. The CDR3, as DNA: TGCGCCAGCAGCTTCTCCAGACAGGACCGATCGGAGCTGTTTTTT.

The chain links TRBV2 to TRBJ1-1; the D gene is possibly TRBD1 (6 bases). Germline values: CDR1 SNHLY, CDR2 FYNNEI. The CDR3 totals 14 residues. V was cut by 7 bases and J by 4 bases, with 16 bases left in between. Here the CDR3 DNA reads TGTGCCAGCATGTTATTACAGGGCGGCACTGAAGCTTTCTTT. Translation gives CASMLLQGGTEAFF.

Remarks on this clone: The germline gene is not matched at one end of the junction; a read error may be the cause. The genes are TRBV6-5 and TRBJ2-2; D is undetermined. The germline V gene encodes CDR1 MNHEY and CDR2 SVGAGI. CDR3 length: 15 residues. Written as DNA, the CDR3 is TGTACCAGCAGTACCGGTCTTGAAAACACCGGGGAGCTGTTTTTT. Amino acids: CTSSTGLENTGELFF.

This chain connects TRBV6-2 or TRBV6-3 to TRBJ1-5, with D maybe TRBD1 (5 bases). The V end lost 0 bases, the J end lost 0 bases, and 15 bases lay between the germline ends. Germline CDR1 and CDR2: MNHEY and SVGEGT. This CDR3 region has 18 residues. The CDR3 protein is CASSYSVSTDFSNQPQHF. The DNA for the CDR3 is TGTGCCAGCAGTTACTCGGTTTCGACAGACTTTAGCAATCAGCCCCAGCATTTT.

Worth noting for this clone: An end of the junction does not agree with germline; a read error may underlie this. This chain links TRBV7-7 with TRBJ2-1; a weak D match, TRBD2 (6 bases). The V gene's germline CDR1 is SSHAT and CDR2 FNYEAQ (reference sequence). There are 15 residues in the CDR3. CDR3 sequence: CASSRSGVTYNEQFF. DNA of the CDR3: TGTGCTAGCAGCCGTAGCGGAGTGACCTACAATGAGCAGTTCTTC.

The V call is TRBV6-5, the J call TRBJ2-1, with a tentative D call TRBD2 (6 bases). The CDR3 sequence is 15 residues long. Germline CDR1 MNHEY, CDR2 SVGAGI. V was cut by 0 bases and J by 4 bases, with 10 bases left in between. As DNA, the CDR3 is TGTGCCAGCAGTTACTCTAGCGGACTATACAATGAGCAGTTCTTC. As protein: CASSYSSGLYNEQFF.

This clone has a handful of counts. CDR3 in DNA: TGTGCCATCAGTACCGGCGGGGCCACTGAAGCTTTCTTT. Amino acid sequence: CAISTGGATEAFF. This rearrangement joins TRBV10-3 to TRBJ1-1, with D perhaps matching TRBD1 (5 bases). The CDR3 consists of 13 residues. Trimming cost V 5 bases and J 4 bases, with 11 bases left between them. Germline V gene data show CDR1 as ENHRY and CDR2 as SYGVKD.

V usage is TRBV5-1 and J usage is TRBJ2-7; a possible D gene is TRBD2 (5 bases). Germline loops: CDR1 SGHRS, CDR2 YFSETQ. CDR3 length: 14 amino acids. V was shortened by 3 bases and J by 5 bases, with 15 bases between the two germline ends. CDR3 nucleotides: TGCGCCAGCAGCTCCCAGAGGCCGGGAAACGAGCAGTACTTC. Its protein product is CASSSQRPGNEQYF.

This sequence joins TRBV19 and TRBJ1-2; possibly TRBD1 for D (6 bases). Trimming shortened V by 5 bases and J by 10 bases, and 35 bases separated the two germline ends. The CDR3 has 19 residues. Germline V gene lookup returns CDR1 LNHDA and CDR2 SQIVND (reference sequence). CDR3 DNA sequence: TGTGCCAGTAGTCCTCACCCCCCGTCGCGGGTACAGGGATCTTTAGTCTACACCTTC. Translated, it gives CASSPHPPSRVQGSLVYTF.

The rearrangement links TRBV9 to TRBJ1-4; 7 nucleotides match TRBD1. This CDR3 has 18 residues. The germline V gene encodes CDR1 SGDLS and CDR2 YYNGEE. V was clipped by 2 bases and J by 0 bases; unmatched bases: 10. CDR3 sequence: CASSVGIQGRSTNEKLFF. In nucleotides, the CDR3 is TGTGCCAGCAGCGTGGGGATACAGGGGAGGTCAACTAATGAAAAACTGTTTTTT.

This chain joins TRBV3-1 (or the pseudogene TRBV3-2) and TRBJ2-7, with 10 bases matching TRBD1. CDR3 length equals 15 residues. V lost 4 bases and J lost 7; bases outside the gene matches: 10. The germline V gene encodes CDR1 LGHDT and CDR2 YNNKEL (reference sequence). The CDR3 bases are TGTGCCAGCAGCCCCCGGGGACAGGGGCTTTCTGAGCAGTACTTC. Protein sequence: CASSPRGQGLSEQYF.

The chain is built from TRBV28 and TRBJ1-1; perhaps TRBD1 as D (6 bases). Germline loops: CDR1 MDHEN, CDR2 SYDVKM. The V end lost 6 bases, the J end lost 0 bases, and 14 bases lay between the germline ends. The CDR3 length is 15 residues. CDR3 bases: TGTGCCAGCAGCCCTTTGGACAGATTGAACACTGAAGCTTTCTTT. This codes for CASSPLDRLNTEAFF.

CDR3 nucleotides: TGTGCCAGCAGTTCTAACAGGGGGCCGACCTTCACCGGGGAGCTGTTTTTT. The encoded protein is CASSSNRGPTFTGELFF. This sequence joins TRBV11-2 and TRBJ2-2, with TRBD1 matching over 9 bases. The CDR3 spans 17 residues. After removal of 6 bases from V and 4 bases from J, the junction contained 12 bases not matched to a gene. Germline V gene lookup returns CDR1 SGHAT and CDR2 FQNNGV.